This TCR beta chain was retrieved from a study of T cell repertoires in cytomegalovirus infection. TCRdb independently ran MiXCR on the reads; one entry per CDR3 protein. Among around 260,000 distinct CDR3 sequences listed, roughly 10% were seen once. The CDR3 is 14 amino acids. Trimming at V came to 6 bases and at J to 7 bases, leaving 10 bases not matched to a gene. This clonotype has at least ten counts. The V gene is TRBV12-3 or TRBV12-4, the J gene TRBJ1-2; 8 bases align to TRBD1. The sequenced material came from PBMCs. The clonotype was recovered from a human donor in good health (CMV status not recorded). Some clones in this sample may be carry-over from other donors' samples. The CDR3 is CASSHPTGAGGYTF. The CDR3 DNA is TGTGCCAGCAGCCACCCGACAGGGGCTGGTGGCTACACCTTC.